The 30 T cell receptor beta chains below come from one sample, sequenced in a study of blood T cell repertoires in COVID-19. Profiling relied on immunoSEQ multiplex PCR, and the TCRdb table lists in-frame clones only, not all of them. The sample includes a few hundred thousand clones, about 90% of them seen just once. What was sequenced was PBMCs or T cells enriched from blood (not recorded which). Receptors were obtained from a woman in her twenties or thirties who had recovered from COVID-19.

The chain links TRBV5-1 to TRBJ1-1; 7 nucleotides line up with TRBD1. This CDR3 contains 14 residues. Germline V gives CDR1 SGHRS, CDR2 YFSETQ. The junction had 4 bases not matched to a gene; V was cut back by 1 base and J by 4 bases. The CDR3, as DNA: TGCGCCAGCAGCTTGTCGTCAGGGGGCACTGAAGCTTTCTTT. Its translation: CASSLSSGGTEAFF.

The V call is TRBV19, the J call TRBJ1-2; 12 nucleotides align to TRBD1. Looked up from germline, CDR1 is LNHDA and CDR2 is SQIVND (reference sequence). The CDR3 runs to 13 residues. J gave up 7 bases and V 4 bases, and 1 base lay outside the gene matches. The CDR3 DNA is TGTGCCAGTAGTAGGGACAGGGGGCTTGGCTACACCTTC. Translation gives CASSRDRGLGYTF.

The chain employs TRBV6-1 and TRBJ2-3; D might be TRBD1 (6 bases). The V end lost 0 bases, the J end lost 5 bases, and 18 bases lay between the germline ends. The length of the CDR3 is 17 residues. The V gene's germline CDR1 is MNHNS and CDR2 SASEGT. DNA of the CDR3: TGTGCCAGCAGTGAAGCTTTGGCAGGGGAAACGATAGATACGCAGTATTTT. It specifies CASSEALAGETIDTQYF.

The rearrangement uses TRBV6-5 and TRBJ1-5; no firm D call. V was clipped by 7 bases and J by 3 bases, with 10 bases between them. The V gene's germline CDR1 is MNHEY and CDR2 SVGAGI. This CDR3 spans 13 amino acids. CDR3 sequence: CASKAQPNQPQHF. Here the CDR3 DNA reads TGTGCCAGCAAGGCACAGCCCAATCAGCCCCAGCATTTT.

The CDR3 reads CASRPGGRDSPLHF. The DNA for the CDR3 is TGTGCAAGTCGCCCCGGGGGGAGGGATTCACCCCTCCACTTT. V gene TRBV12-2 combines with J gene TRBJ1-6. TRBV12-2 is assigned pseudogene status. CDR3 length: 14 residues.

This clone showed up just a few times. This rearrangement joins TRBV7-2 to TRBJ1-5; TRBD1 is a possible D gene (5 bases). Looked up from germline, CDR1 is SGHTA and CDR2 is FQGNSA. Trimming left V 5 bases short and J 3 bases short, with 14 bases between. The CDR3 has 15 residues. The CDR3 region is CASSTSTAANQPQHF. CDR3 nucleotide sequence: TGTGCCAGCAGCACCTCGACAGCAGCCAATCAGCCCCAGCATTTT.

The chain carries TRBV15 and TRBJ2-3; D is perhaps TRBD1 (5 bases). Germline values: CDR1 LNHNV, CDR2 YYDKDF (reference sequence). The CDR3 totals 15 residues. Trimming shortened V by 4 bases and J by 3 bases, and 14 bases separated the two germline ends. The CDR3: CATSKGNLLTDTQYF. For the CDR3, the DNA is TGTGCCACCAGCAAGGGGAACCTTTTAACAGATACGCAGTATTTT.

The rearrangement uses TRBV5-6 and TRBJ1-1, with D tentatively TRBD1 (5 bases). Germline CDR1 and CDR2: SGHDT and YYEEEE. CDR3 length: 13 residues. Between the trimmed V and J ends, which lost 2 bases and 6 bases, there was a span of 11 bases. The CDR3 protein is CASSFQGGAEAFF. CDR3 DNA sequence: TGTGCCAGCAGCTTCCAGGGAGGCGCTGAAGCTTTCTTT.

This CDR3 is CSVEESWGGTEQFF. The DNA for the CDR3 is TGCAGCGTTGAAGAGAGCTGGGGCGGGACTGAGCAGTTCTTC. The rearrangement uses TRBV29-1 and TRBJ2-1; possibly TRBD2 for D (6 bases). The V and J ends lost 0 bases and 9 bases respectively, with 15 bases between them. CDR1 is SQVTM and CDR2 is ANQGSEA in the germline V gene. The length of the CDR3 is 14 residues.

The V and J genes are TRBV23-1 and TRBJ1-6; a possible D gene is TRBD1 (5 bases). TRBV23-1 is sorted into the ORF group, with uncertain function. The CDR3 sequence is 16 residues long. Trimming cost V 0 bases and J 10 bases, with 16 bases left between them. The CDR3 sequence is CASSQSVGRVPSPLHF. CDR3 nucleotide sequence: TGCGCCAGCAGTCAATCGGTGGGCAGGGTACCCTCACCCCTCCACTTT.

The V and J genes are TRBV27 and TRBJ2-7; 7 bases are shared with TRBD1. The CDR3 is 14 residues long. Per the germline V gene, CDR1 is MNHEY and CDR2 is SMNVEV (reference sequence). With V trimmed by 3 bases and J by 6 bases, 8 bases remained unmatched. CDR3: CASSLTGTLGEQYF. DNA of the CDR3: TGTGCCAGCAGTTTGACAGGGACACTTGGCGAGCAGTACTTC.

The genes are TRBV27 and TRBJ2-2; 10 bases are a match to TRBD2. Germline loops: CDR1 MNHEY, CDR2 SMNVEV (reference sequence). CDR3 length equals 14 residues. V lost 6 bases and J lost 8; bases outside the gene matches: 6. The CDR3 protein is CASRPGLAMGELFF. The CDR3 nucleotides read TGTGCCAGCAGGCCGGGACTAGCGATGGGGGAGCTGTTTTTT.

The rearrangement links TRBV3-1 (or the pseudogene TRBV3-2) to TRBJ2-3; tentative D call: TRBD2 (5 bases). CDR1 is LGHDT, CDR2 YNNKEL, per germline (reference sequence). V was shortened by 4 bases and J by 2 bases, with 13 bases between the two germline ends. The CDR3 runs 15 residues. The CDR3 reads CASSPLEGLTDTQYF. DNA of the CDR3: TGTGCCAGCAGCCCCTTAGAGGGCCTCACAGATACGCAGTATTTT.

The V call is TRBV28, the J call TRBJ2-7, with D possibly being TRBD1 (6 bases). Germline CDR1 reads MDHEN; CDR2 reads SYDVKM. V gave up 2 bases and J gave up 4 bases, with 12 bases separating them. The CDR3 length is 14 residues. The CDR3 nucleotides read TGTGCCAGCAGTTTAGTTGACAGGTCTTACGAGCAGTACTTC. This codes for CASSLVDRSYEQYF.

This clone appeared once. The chain carries TRBV5-1 and TRBJ2-3; 7 bases map to TRBD1. The CDR3 spans 18 residues. Trimming cost V 1 base and J 4 bases; bases outside gene matches: 15. Per the germline V gene, CDR1 is SGHRS and CDR2 is YFSETQ. Here the CDR3 DNA reads TGCGCCAGCAGCTTGTACCCAGGCCAGGGGGATAAGCCAGATACGCAGTATTTT. Protein: CASSLYPGQGDKPDTQYF.

The genes are TRBV4-1 and TRBJ1-6; perhaps TRBD1 as D (6 bases). Germline CDR1 is MGHRA and CDR2 is YSYEKL. Between the trimmed V and J ends, which lost 1 base and 7 bases, there was a span of 11 bases. There are 15 residues in the CDR3. The CDR3 DNA is TGCGCCAGCAGCCAAGTTGGGCAGGGGAATTCACCCCTCCACTTT. This translates into CASSQVGQGNSPLHF.

With regard to this clone: One end of the junction fails to match germline, which may point to a read error. The gene calls are TRBV5-1 and TRBJ2-5; 8 positions match TRBD1. Germline V gene lookup returns CDR1 SGHRS and CDR2 YFSETQ. The CDR3 extends over 14 amino acids. CDR3: CASSLGQGPFRGDF. The CDR3 DNA follows: TGCGCCAGCAGCTTGGGACAGGGGCCCTTCCGCGGGGACTTC.

V is TRBV7-9 and J is TRBJ2-7; D is possibly TRBD2 (5 bases). Germline V gene lookup returns CDR1 SEHNR and CDR2 FQNEAQ (reference sequence). The CDR3 consists of 12 residues. The V end was cut by 7 bases, the J end by 2 bases, with 9 bases between. CDR3 in amino acids: CASTKTTYEQYF. CDR3 DNA sequence: TGTGCCAGCACCAAGACTACCTACGAGCAGTACTTC.

The gene calls are TRBV7-6 and TRBJ1-4; unclear D gene. CDR1 SGHVS and CDR2 FNYEAQ come from the germline V gene. This CDR3 region has 15 residues. With 1 base removed from V and 0 bases from J, the gap between germline ends came to 6 bases. CDR3 amino acids: CASSLVAATNEKLFF. The CDR3 bases are TGTGCCAGCAGCTTAGTGGCTGCAACTAATGAAAAACTGTTTTTT.

This clone appeared once. CDR3 in amino acids: CASRSGQGRYEQYF. The CDR3 bases are TGTGCCAGCAGATCGGGACAGGGGAGGTACGAGCAGTACTTC. V and J are TRBV6-5 and TRBJ2-7, with 10 nucleotides matching TRBD1. V was clipped by 6 bases and J by 4 bases; unmatched bases: 6. From germline, CDR1 is MNHEY and CDR2 SVGAGI. The CDR3 consists of 14 residues.

Of note for this clone: This is likely a read error, given that the CDR3 carries no conserved phenylalanine or tryptophan at its end. No DNA is shown, since the ends of the CDR3 on it are uncertain; the CDR3 is the one TCRdb lists. V usage is TRBV27 and J usage is TRBJ1-4. The CDR3 comprises 9 residues, both ends counted. Per germline, CDR1 MNHEY and CDR2 SMNVEV (reference sequence). The CDR3 here is CASSSHFPP.

CDR3 in amino acids: CASSSSQTSGKLEQYF. CDR3 nucleotide sequence: TGTGCCAGCAGTTCGTCTCAGACTAGCGGGAAACTCGAGCAGTACTTC. The V and J genes are TRBV28 and TRBJ2-7, with 11 bases that match TRBD2. With 4 bases clipped from V and 6 bases from J, the junction kept 11 bases outside the gene matches. Per germline, CDR1 MDHEN and CDR2 SYDVKM. This CDR3 has 16 amino acids.

This rearrangement joins TRBV3-1 (or the pseudogene TRBV3-2) to TRBJ1-2, with a tentative D call TRBD1 (5 bases). CDR1 and CDR2 (germline): LGHDT, YNNKEL (reference sequence). The CDR3 consists of 13 residues. V dropped 0 bases and J dropped 6 bases, with 8 bases sitting between them. The CDR3 spells CASSQDDRDGYTF. The CDR3 region has the DNA TGTGCCAGCAGCCAAGACGACAGAGATGGCTACACCTTC.

This clone has just one count. This chain uses TRBV13 with TRBJ1-2; D uncertain. CDR3 size: 14 residues. The V gene lost 5 bases and the J gene lost 4 bases, with 14 bases spanning the gap. Germline V gene sequence: CDR1 PRHDT, CDR2 FYEKMQ (reference sequence). DNA of the CDR3: TGTGCCAGCAGCAAAGCGGCCGAGGGCTATGGCTACACCTTC. Amino acid sequence: CASSKAAEGYGYTF.

This chain joins TRBV5-5 and TRBJ2-7; unclear D gene. This CDR3 contains 14 residues. V lost 0 bases and J lost 2, with 9 bases in between. Germline V gene lookup returns CDR1 SGHKS and CDR2 YYEKEE (reference sequence). CDR3 loop: CASSLEVRAYEQYF. The CDR3, as DNA: TGTGCCAGCAGCTTGGAGGTACGGGCCTACGAGCAGTACTTC.

In this sample, this clone turned up a few times. The rearrangement joins TRBV2 to TRBJ2-5; D call uncertain. The CDR3 has 13 amino acids. Deletions cut 4 bases from V and 0 bases from J, with 6 bases between. Germline V gives CDR1 SNHLY, CDR2 FYNNEI. The CDR3 is CASSARYQETQYF. In nucleotides, the CDR3 is TGTGCCAGCAGTGCCAGGTACCAAGAGACCCAGTACTTC.

The V and J genes are TRBV9 and TRBJ2-3; perhaps TRBD1 as D (6 bases). In germline, CDR1 is SGDLS, CDR2 YYNGEE. CDR3 length: 15 residues. Trimming took off 0 bases at V and 4 bases at J, with 12 bases between the two ends. CDR3 DNA: TGTGCCAGCAGCGTAGCTCACAGGGTGGCAGATACGCAGTATTTT. As protein: CASSVAHRVADTQYF.

The chain is built from TRBV5-4 and TRBJ2-1; 12 bases agree with TRBD1. CDR1 and CDR2 (germline): SGHNT, YYREEE (reference sequence). J gave up 8 bases and V 6 bases, and 12 bases lay outside the gene matches. CDR3 length: 16 residues. The CDR3 sequence is CASNQRPGQGAYEQFF. DNA of the CDR3: TGTGCCAGCAACCAACGCCCGGGACAGGGGGCTTATGAGCAGTTCTTC.

This clone has just a few counts. The rearrangement joins TRBV5-5 to TRBJ2-1; 8 bases are shared with TRBD1. With 4 bases clipped from V and 0 bases from J, the junction kept 3 bases outside the gene matches. Germline-derived CDR1 and CDR2 are SGHKS and YYEKEE (reference sequence). The CDR3 has 15 amino acids. The CDR3 DNA reads as TGTGCCAGCAGCCAGACAGGGGACTCCTACAATGAGCAGTTCTTC. Its protein is CASSQTGDSYNEQFF.

The rearrangement uses TRBV29-1 and TRBJ2-7, with 8 bases matching TRBD1. V shed 6 bases and J 4 bases; nucleotides not matched to a gene: 8. This CDR3 contains 13 residues. Germline V gene data show CDR1 as SQVTM and CDR2 as ANQGSEA. CDR3 loop: CSVELGQAYEQYF. DNA for the CDR3: TGCAGCGTCGAGCTGGGACAGGCTTACGAGCAGTACTTC.